The 12 T cell receptor beta chains listed next were all sequenced from one sample in a study of beta chain features in type 1 diabetes. Investigators reverse transcribed all isolated RNA, so they sequenced expressed TCRB transcripts. The assay was immunoSEQ multiplex PCR, and TCRdb's table has in-frame clones only and misses some. The repertoire holds around 500,000 clones, about 10% seen once, with roughly 0.046% in the top ten. Sequencing input: naive CD4+ T cells from blood. These receptors came from a woman under 30 in good health.

This clone showed up just a few times. The rearrangement uses TRBV7-9 and TRBJ2-2; D is possibly TRBD1 or TRBD2 (5 bases each). The CDR3 runs 15 residues. Trimming pared 5 bases from V and 5 bases from J, leaving 15 bases between. Germline values: CDR1 SEHNR, CDR2 FQNEAQ (reference sequence). In nucleotides, the CDR3 is TGTGCCAGCAGCCCCAGAGGGGCTCAAACCGGGGAGCTGTTTTTT. It yields the protein CASSPRGAQTGELFF.

This clone occurred many times. The genes are TRBV28 and TRBJ1-2; D is ambiguous. Germline V gene data show CDR1 as MDHEN and CDR2 as SYDVKM. V was cut by 2 bases and J by 10 bases, with 11 bases left in between. This CDR3 has 12 residues. The CDR3: CASSLAPVAYTF. DNA of the CDR3: TGTGCCAGCAGTTTAGCGCCCGTGGCCTACACCTTC.

This sequence joins TRBV5-4 and TRBJ2-1, with D possibly called TRBD1 or TRBD2 (5 bases each). The V gene lost 0 bases and the J gene lost 14 bases, with 15 bases spanning the gap. Germline values: CDR1 SGHNT, CDR2 YYREEE (reference sequence). The CDR3 is made up of 13 amino acids. The CDR3 loop reads CASSLEQGGSKFF. DNA for the CDR3: TGTGCCAGCAGCTTGGAGCAGGGTGGGAGCAAGTTCTTC.

Only a few counts were recorded for this clone. The V gene is TRBV13, the J gene TRBJ2-7, with D unresolved. CDR1 and CDR2 (germline): PRHDT, FYEKMQ (reference sequence). Trimming pared 1 base from V and 6 bases from J, leaving 4 bases between. The CDR3 has 11 residues. In DNA form, the CDR3 reads TGTGCCAGCAGCTTAGCCGGCGAGCAGTACTTC. This translates into CASSLAGEQYF.

V and J are TRBV5-5 and TRBJ2-1, with D uncertain. CDR1 is SGHKS, CDR2 YYEKEE, per germline (reference sequence). CDR3 length equals 16 residues. V dropped 4 bases and J dropped 3 bases, with 17 bases sitting between them. The CDR3 sequence: CASSPGLSQVYNEQFF. The CDR3 coding sequence is TGTGCCAGCAGCCCTGGCCTTTCGCAGGTCTACAATGAGCAGTTCTTC.

A few counts support this clone. This chain joins TRBV28 and TRBJ2-3; the D gene is possibly TRBD1 (6 bases). V was clipped by 8 bases and J by 2 bases, with 14 bases between them. Germline V gene data show CDR1 as MDHEN and CDR2 as SYDVKM. The CDR3 is 14 residues long. The CDR3 DNA reads as TGTGCCAGCCGCGGAACAGGGAACACAGATACGCAGTATTTT. It encodes CASRGTGNTDTQYF.

The chain is built from TRBV29-1 and TRBJ2-5, with TRBD2 identical over 7 bases. The V gene's germline CDR1 is SQVTM and CDR2 ANQGSEA. The CDR3 has 17 residues. V was pared by 4 bases and J by 4 bases, with 18 bases of the junction left unmatched. The CDR3 DNA is TGCAGCGTTGGAGGATCACGGCGGCTAGCGGTGTTAGAGACCCAGTACTTC. As protein: CSVGGSRRLAVLETQYF.

The chain recombines TRBV7-2 with TRBJ1-2; D may be TRBD1 (5 bases). The CDR3 extends over 16 amino acids. V was shortened by 5 bases and J by 4 bases, with 20 bases between the two germline ends. The germline V gene has CDR1 SGHTA and CDR2 FQGNSA. CDR3 sequence reads: CASSPDPGRRLYGYTF. CDR3 nucleotides: TGTGCCAGCAGCCCGGATCCGGGACGGAGGCTCTATGGCTACACCTTC.

This clone has just a few counts. The J gene is TRBJ1-1, the V gene TRBV29-1; no clear D gene. The CDR3 loop spans 12 amino acids. The germline CDR1 and CDR2 sequences are SQVTM and ANQGSEA. Deletions cut 1 base from V and 4 bases from J, with 7 bases between. CDR3 nucleotide sequence: TGCAGCGTTGAAGTGCACGGCACTGAAGCTTTCTTT. It codes for CSVEVHGTEAFF.

The sample holds a few counts of this clone. The chain joins TRBV5-1 to TRBJ2-3, with 10 positions matching TRBD2. The CDR3 is made up of 16 amino acids. From germline, CDR1 is SGHRS and CDR2 YFSETQ. The V gene end was trimmed by 2 bases and the J gene end by 6 bases; junction bases not matched to a gene: 9. CDR3 sequence reads: CASSLDPAGGLDTQYF. In DNA form, the CDR3 reads TGCGCCAGCAGCTTAGACCCAGCGGGAGGGCTCGATACGCAGTATTTT.

The rearrangement links TRBV28 to TRBJ2-7; no clear D. This CDR3 comprises 12 residues. Between the trimmed V and J ends, which lost 11 bases and 3 bases, there was a span of 14 bases. Germline CDR1 reads MDHEN; CDR2 reads SYDVKM. The DNA for the CDR3 is TGTGCCTCCGGCGACGCCTACTACGAGCAGTACGTC. This codes for CASGDAYYEQYV.

This clone has only a few counts. The chain employs TRBV10-3 and TRBJ2-5; 8 bases line up with TRBD1. The CDR3 is 11 residues long. V dropped 8 bases and J dropped 5; count of bases not matched to a gene: 1. Germline CDR1 and CDR2: ENHRY and SYGVKD. The CDR3 DNA follows: TGTGCCATCCGACAGGGGGAGACCCAGTACTTC. It is translated as CAIRQGETQYF.